The sequence of this T cell receptor (beta chain) was determined in a study of T cell repertoires in cytomegalovirus infection. Study-wide context: CMV epitopes, recently identified HLA-C-restricted and well-studied HLA-B-restricted, were used. In public TCR beta signatures, there were indications of both CMV infection and matching HLA type.

TCRdb reprocessed the reads via MiXCR and lists one record per CDR3 protein. There are around 340,000 distinct CDR3 sequences in the sample; approximately 32% occur only once, and 20% lies in the top ten. V dropped 1 base and J dropped 5 bases, with 5 bases sitting between them. This CDR3 is built from 12 residues. Germline V lookup: CDR1 LNHDA, CDR2 SQIVND (reference sequence). Findings and caveats of the study: Public TCR beta family frequency separated CMV-and-HLA carriers, including in an independent cohort. HLA-C-restricted CMV-specific TCR beta clonotypes were dominant in the ex vivo response.

By proportion, this clonotype is medium-sized. Antigen: not known. The specimen comprised cultured PBMCs, sampled from culture after CMV antigen stimulation. This TCR derives from a human donor in good health (CMV status not recorded). Some clones in this sample may be carry-over from other donors' samples. V is TRBV19 and J is TRBJ1-1; D perhaps matches TRBD1 (5 bases). In nucleotides, the CDR3 is TGTGCCAGTAGTATAGGGACAACTGAAGCTTTCTTT. Translated, it gives CASSIGTTEAFF.